The T cell receptor beta chain under discussion was sequenced for a study of regulatory T cells in long-lasting Graves disease. Trimming stripped 5 bases from V and 3 bases from J, with 18 bases between. Germline CDR1 is SGHTA and CDR2 is FQGNSA. The CDR3 covers 16 residues. Time point indicated: newly diagnosed GD, antithyroid drugs for less than 3 months. Isolated PBMC RNA provided the starting material for the TCR library. The patients included were those that came from an endocrinology department in Xi'an, China. The sample holds many counts of this clonotype. The antigen is undetermined. Study results and caveats: The persistent group shared 2,700 or so public clonotypes, more than the roughly 990 shared by new patients.

Construction of the TCR beta libraries employed iRepertoire HTBI primers in conjunction with Arm-PCR of CDR3 regions. From the multiplex PCR reads, TCRdb called clonotypes with MiXCR, one entry per CDR3 protein. Of fewer than 650,000 distinct CDR3 sequences listed, about 16% are singletons. This sample also appeared in a second study, on T cells in Graves' hyperthyroidism and ophthalmopathy. That work contributes: Ophthalmopathy stood apart from stable hyperthyroidism in a 13 V-J model. Model-based prediction identified ophthalmopathy a median about 6.8 months prior to its onset.

The sequence was obtained from a woman in her 30s with Graves disease. This chain connects TRBV7-2 to TRBJ2-3, with unresolved D. Sequencing was performed on peripheral blood mononuclear cells (PBMCs), taken at new diagnosis, from a patient treated with antithyroid drugs. The CDR3 DNA reads as TGTGCCAGCAGCATTCGGACGGAGTACCAAACAGATACGCAGTATTTT. This codes for CASSIRTEYQTDTQYF. The variable domain in full, with the rest retrieved from reference TRBV7-2 and TRBJ2-3, is GAGVSQSPSNKVTEKGKDVELRCDPISGHTALYWYRQSLGQGLEFLIYFQGNSAPDKSGLPSDRFSAERTGGSVSTLTIQRTQQEDSAVYLCASSIRTEYQTDTQYFGPGTRLTVL.